This T cell receptor beta chain is from a study of cytomegalovirus exposure and HLA in healthy donors. Study findings and constraints: The authors enumerated roughly 180 TCR beta chains as linked to cytomegalovirus. Most TCR sequences were rare, but some public TCRs occurred in many donors.

Regarding this clone: No antigen is known for it.

The study drew the donors from its approximately 120-subject validation cohort, separate from the approximately 700-subject first cohort. TCRdb's copy holds only in-frame clones and misses some; the assay was immunoSEQ multiplex PCR. The sample carries roughly 84,000 clones, under 95% recorded once. Germline V gene lookup returns CDR1 SGHTA and CDR2 FQGNSA. The CDR3 runs to 16 residues. Unmatched junction bases numbered 9, after V lost 5 bases and J lost 2 bases. The sample comprised PBMCs. This sequence was found in a man aged 25 to 45 in good health and CMV-seronegative. The chain links TRBV7-2 to TRBJ1-2; 9 bases are a match to TRBD1. The CDR3: CASSAQQGAANYGYTF. The CDR3 DNA reads TGTGCCAGCAGCGCACAACAGGGGGCGGCAAACTATGGCTACACCTTC.